This T cell receptor (beta chain) was captured in a study of blood T cells in healthy people across ages. Broader study findings: Bulk PBMC profiling left naive and antigen-experienced comparisons inconclusive. In the absence of known donor CMV status, changes in expanded clonotypes were possibly confounded.

This clonotype was picked up many times. Its antigen is undetermined. Samples each yielded at least 5 micrograms of total RNA. Looked up from germline, CDR1 is MDHEN and CDR2 is SYDVKM. Trimming took off 3 bases at V and 2 bases at J, with 22 bases between the two ends. The length of the CDR3 is 18 residues. The use of a sample-barcoded 5' primer and a J-beta primer mix characterized a second PCR of about 6 to 11 cycles. Each cDNA molecule, via a template-switch adaptor with 12 random nucleotides, was tagged. In TCRdb, the 5' RACE reads were re-called with MiXCR into one record per CDR3 protein. The table records 650,000 to 800,000 distinct CDR3 sequences, around 43% of them present only once.

The sequencing sample was made of blood. The gene calls are TRBV28 and TRBJ1-2; a possible D gene is TRBD1 (6 bases). The sequence came from a man between 60 and 70 years old in good health. The CDR3 here is CASSFPGGVEDENYGYTF. The CDR3 DNA follows: TGTGCCAGCAGTTTCCCGGGGGGCGTTGAGGATGAAAACTATGGCTACACCTTC.